This record looks at one T cell receptor (beta chain) sequence and its context. The sample is drawn from a study of T cell responses to AZD1222 COVID-19 vaccine. Data came from immunoSEQ multiplex PCR; TCRdb stores just in-frame clones and leaves some out. The table shows under 200,000 clones, with about 92% occurring only once. The TCR comes from an adult who received the MenACWY meningococcal vaccine as a control. This sample comprised peripheral blood, obtained 28 days after the second dose of the MenACWY control vaccine.

CDR3 DNA: TGCGCCAGCAGCCACTATAGTGACAAAGGTAGGAACACTGAAGCTTTCTTT. Protein: CASSHYSDKGRNTEAFF. This chain joins TRBV5-1 and TRBJ1-1; D is undetermined. The CDR3 totals 17 residues. V lost 4 bases, J lost 1 base, and 20 bases lay in between. Looked up from germline, CDR1 is SGHRS and CDR2 is YFSETQ. Combining the CDR3 with reference TRBV5-1 and TRBJ1-1 gives the whole variable domain KAGVTQTPRYLIKTRGQQVTLSCSPISGHRSVSWYQQTPGQGLQFLFEYFSETQRNKGNFPGRFSGRQFSNSRSEMNVSTLELGDSALYLCASSHYSDKGRNTEAFFGQGTRLTVV.